This TCR beta chain was identified during a study of CD8 T cells in ankylosing spondylitis. Findings and caveats of the study: Ankylosing spondylitis blood appeared to carry a characteristic TCR beta motif of roughly eight highly homologous variants. Matched ankylosing spondylitis synovial fluid reportedly showed significant enrichment of disease-linked clones. Before this, some motif variants had been reported in reactive arthritis synovial fluid and blood. Clones linked to disease, bearing a CD8+ phenotype, were relatively rare in peripheral blood.

In making TCR beta libraries, quantitative 5'-RACE with molecular barcodes was used. TCRdb re-called the 5' RACE reads with MiXCR, one entry per CDR3 protein. The sample carries 500,000 or so distinct CDR3 sequences, approximately 5.3% recorded once. In this sample, this clonotype turned up many times. What it binds is not known. This clonotype was sampled from a male donor with ankylosing spondylitis. Material for sequencing was blood, either unsorted or a sorted T cell fraction (not recorded which).

The CDR3 region is CASSQGTTVNQPQHF. CDR3 nucleotides: TGTGCCAGCAGCCAAGGGACCACGGTGAATCAGCCCCAGCATTTT. The V and J genes are TRBV7-8 and TRBJ1-5, with D possibly being TRBD1 (5 bases). The CDR3 runs to 15 residues. V lost 5 bases, J lost 4 bases, and 15 bases lay in between. Per the germline V gene, CDR1 is SGHVS and CDR2 is FQNEAQ.